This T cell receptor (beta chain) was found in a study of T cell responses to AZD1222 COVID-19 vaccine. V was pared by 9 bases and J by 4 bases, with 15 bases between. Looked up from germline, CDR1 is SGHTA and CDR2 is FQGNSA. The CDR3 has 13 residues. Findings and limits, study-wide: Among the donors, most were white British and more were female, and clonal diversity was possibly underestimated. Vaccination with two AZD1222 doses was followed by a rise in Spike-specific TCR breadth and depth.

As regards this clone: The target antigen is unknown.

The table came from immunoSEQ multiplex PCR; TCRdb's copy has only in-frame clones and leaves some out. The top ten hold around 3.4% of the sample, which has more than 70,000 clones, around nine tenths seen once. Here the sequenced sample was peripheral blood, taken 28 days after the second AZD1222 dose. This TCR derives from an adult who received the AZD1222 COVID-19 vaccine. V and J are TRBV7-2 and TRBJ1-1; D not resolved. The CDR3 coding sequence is TGTGCCAGTTGTTTCGTAGAGGGCACTGAAGCTTTCTTT. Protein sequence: CASCFVEGTEAFF.